What follows are 18 T cell receptor beta chains derived from one specimen sequenced in a study of post-analysis software for immune sequencing data. These receptors are not linked to any known antigen. Notes on the study in general: TRBV5-6, TRBV5-1 and TRBV20-1 were among roughly five TRBV segments more frequent in patients than controls.

Unique molecular identifiers tagged the TCR beta cDNA libraries. TCRdb re-called the PCR reads through MiXCR, storing one row per CDR3 protein. The sample carries hundreds of thousands of distinct CDR3 sequences, roughly two fifths recorded once. Sequencing was performed on blood. These receptors were obtained from a girl aged 5 to 17 with multiple sclerosis.

The J gene is TRBJ2-7, the V gene TRBV30; D may be TRBD2 (5 bases). The CDR3 runs to 14 residues. The V gene lost 4 bases and the J gene lost 0 bases, with 13 bases spanning the gap. Germline V gene sequence: CDR1 GTSNPN, CDR2 SVGIG (reference sequence). The CDR3 here is CAWNNGMSSYEQYF. The DNA for the CDR3 is TGTGCCTGGAACAACGGGATGTCCTCCTACGAGCAGTACTTC. Variable domain in full (rest from reference TRBV30 and TRBJ2-7): SQTIHQWPATLVQPVGSPLSLECTVEGTSNPNLYWYRQAAGRGLQLLFYSVGIGQISSEVPQNLSASRPQDRQFILSSKKLLLSDSGFYLCAWNNGMSSYEQYFGPGTRLTVT.

This clonotype was picked up a small number of times. This chain links TRBV6-5 with TRBJ2-7; 10 nucleotides line up with TRBD1. J lost 5 bases, V lost 2 bases, and 15 bases had no gene match. Germline lookup yields CDR1 MNHEY and CDR2 SVGAGI. CDR3 size: 18 residues. Written as DNA, the CDR3 is TGTGCCAGCAGTTACCGGGGGGGGACAGGGGAAGTGAGGCACGAGCAGTACTTC. Translated, it gives CASSYRGGTGEVRHEQYF.

This clonotype turned up a few times. The chain joins TRBV7-6 to TRBJ1-6; a weak D match, TRBD1 (5 bases). Germline V gene data show CDR1 as SGHVS and CDR2 as FNYEAQ. Trimming stripped 1 base from V and 9 bases from J, with 13 bases between. The CDR3 consists of 15 residues. CDR3 DNA sequence: TGTGCCAGCAGCTTAGAAGGGACCACATCTTCACCCCTCCACTTT. Protein: CASSLEGTTSSPLHF.

The chain couples TRBV23-1 to TRBJ2-7; D gene ambiguous. TRBV23-1 is marked as an open reading frame, function uncertain. V lost 4 bases, J lost 0 bases, and 13 bases lay in between. This CDR3 has 15 residues. This CDR3 reads CASSRNRTGSYEQYF. The CDR3 DNA is TGCGCCAGCAGTCGGAATAGGACGGGCTCCTACGAGCAGTACTTC.

This clonotype was seen a handful of times. V usage is TRBV5-1 and J usage is TRBJ2-7, with 7 nucleotides matching TRBD1. The V segment lost 4 bases and the J segment 1 base; nucleotides outside the gene matches: 8. Per the germline V gene, CDR1 is SGHRS and CDR2 is YFSETQ. This CDR3 has 15 residues. In DNA, the CDR3 is TGCGCCAGCAGCGCTTCCGGGACAGCTTCCTACGAGCAGTACTTC. Amino acid sequence: CASSASGTASYEQYF.

This CDR3 is CASSQVRGAPYEQYF. The CDR3 bases are TGCGCCAGCAGCCAAGTGAGAGGGGCGCCCTACGAGCAGTACTTC. The chain recombines TRBV4-1 with TRBJ2-7, with D perhaps TRBD1 or TRBD2 (5 bases each). Germline lookup yields CDR1 MGHRA and CDR2 YSYEKL. This CDR3 has 15 residues. Trimming shortened V by 1 base and J by 2 bases, and 12 bases separated the two germline ends.

Many counts were recorded for this clonotype. The CDR3 nucleotides read TGTGCCAGCAGTCCTCGACTAGGCGGTGAGACCCAGTACTTC. It encodes CASSPRLGGETQYF. The chain carries TRBV6-2 or TRBV6-3 and TRBJ2-5; a possible D gene is TRBD2 (6 bases). The CDR3 totals 14 residues. Germline CDR1 and CDR2: MNHEY and SVGEGT. V was trimmed by 5 bases and J by 5 bases, leaving 15 bases between them.

This clonotype showed up just a few times. The CDR3 DNA reads as TGTGCCAGCAGTTACTTGGGCCAGGCGAATCAGCCCCAGCATTTT. As protein: CASSYLGQANQPQHF. V is TRBV6-6 and J is TRBJ1-5, with D uncertain. Trimming removed 1 base at V and 4 bases at J, with 11 bases between. Germline V gene lookup returns CDR1 MNHNY and CDR2 SVGAGI (reference sequence). This CDR3 has 15 amino acids.

This clonotype was counted ten times or more. The chain carries TRBV7-3 and TRBJ2-3; D assignment may be TRBD1 or TRBD2 (6 bases each). The V gene's germline CDR1 is SGHTA and CDR2 FQGTGA. CDR3 length equals 18 residues. Trimming took 6 bases from V and 3 from J, leaving 25 bases between them. Written as DNA, the CDR3 is TGTGCCAGCAGTCGATTCCCGTACCGGGGGCAACTTACAGATACGCAGTATTTT. It codes for CASSRFPYRGQLTDTQYF.

The count of this clonotype is one. The rearrangement joins TRBV7-3 to TRBJ2-3; 7 bases agree with TRBD2. V shed 3 bases, J shed 2 bases, and the junction held 8 bases outside the gene matches. Germline assignment: CDR1 SGHTA and CDR2 FQGTGA. The length of the CDR3 is 16 residues. The CDR3 DNA follows: TGTGCCAGCAGCTTGGGTGGGGGACTAAACACAGATACGCAGTATTTT. It specifies CASSLGGGLNTDTQYF. The whole variable domain, remainder taken from reference TRBV7-3 and TRBJ2-3, is GAGVSQTPSNKVTEKGKYVELRCDPISGHTALYWYRQSLGQGPEFLIYFQGTGAADDSGLPNDRFFAVRPEGSVSTLKIQRTERGDSAVYLCASSLGGGLNTDTQYFGPGTRLTVL.

This clonotype was counted between two and nine times. This rearrangement joins TRBV5-5 to TRBJ2-7; D might be TRBD1 (5 bases). The CDR3 is 14 amino acids. Germline V lookup: CDR1 SGHKS, CDR2 YYEKEE (reference sequence). Deletions cut 1 base from V and 2 bases from J, with 10 bases between. CDR3 sequence: CASSLQVRAYEQYF. The CDR3 region has the DNA TGTGCCAGCAGCTTGCAGGTCAGGGCCTACGAGCAGTACTTC. The whole variable domain, filled in from reference TRBV5-5 and TRBJ2-7, reads DAGVTQSPTHLIKTRGQQVTLRCSPISGHKSVSWYQQVLGQGPQFIFQYYEKEERGRGNFPDRFSARQFPNYSSELNVNALLLGDSALYLCASSLQVRAYEQYFGPGTRLTVT.

A few counts support this clonotype. This chain links TRBV12-3 or TRBV12-4 with TRBJ2-7; perhaps TRBD1 as D (6 bases). The CDR3 is 12 residues long. Trimming removed 4 bases from V and 7 bases from J, with 11 bases in between. This chain's CDR3 is CASSSGTREQYF. In DNA, the CDR3 is TGTGCCAGCAGTTCAGGGACACGGGAGCAGTACTTC.

The chain carries TRBV20-1 and TRBJ2-7, with D possibly matching TRBD1 (5 bases). The V gene's germline CDR1 is DFQATT and CDR2 SNEGSKA (reference sequence). V dropped 3 bases and J dropped 2 bases, with 14 bases sitting between them. The CDR3 has 14 residues. This CDR3 is CSARESRAAYEQYF. The CDR3, as DNA: TGCAGTGCTAGGGAAAGCAGGGCAGCCTACGAGCAGTACTTC.

The chain couples TRBV20-1 to TRBJ2-3; perhaps D is TRBD1 or TRBD2 (5 bases each). The V end lost 6 bases, the J end lost 6 bases, and 31 bases lay between the germline ends. CDR1 is DFQATT, CDR2 SNEGSKA, per germline (reference sequence). This CDR3 spans 18 amino acids. This CDR3 reads CSASPLDRGFSSTDTQYF. CDR3 coding DNA: TGCAGTGCCTCACCCTTGGACCGGGGCTTTTCATCAACGGATACGCAGTATTTT.

This chain uses TRBV5-1 with TRBJ2-6; TRBD2 might be the D (5 bases). This CDR3 comprises 17 residues. Trimming pared 4 bases from V and 2 bases from J, leaving 16 bases between. Germline loops: CDR1 SGHRS, CDR2 YFSETQ. The CDR3 reads CASSRRRKPTGANVLTF. CDR3 bases: TGCGCCAGCAGCCGACGGAGGAAACCGACTGGGGCCAACGTCCTGACTTTC. The whole variable domain, remainder taken from reference TRBV5-1 and TRBJ2-6, is KAGVTQTPRYLIKTRGQQVTLSCSPISGHRSVSWYQQTPGQGLQFLFEYFSETQRNKGNFPGRFSGRQFSNSRSEMNVSTLELGDSALYLCASSRRRKPTGANVLTFGAGSRLTVL.

A remark on this clonotype: The junction differs from germline at one of its ends, possibly a read error. The CDR3 nucleotides read TGTGCCGGCAGCCCGGTCGGGGGCGGGGAGACCCAGTACTTC. Protein product: CAGSPVGGGETQYF. The chain carries TRBV5-4 and TRBJ2-5; either TRBD1 or TRBD2 may fit D (6 bases each). The CDR3 is 14 residues long. CDR1 SGHNT and CDR2 YYREEE come from the germline V gene (reference sequence).

This clonotype was observed a handful of times. V usage is TRBV5-1 and J usage is TRBJ1-2; tentatively, D is TRBD1 (5 bases). The CDR3 loop spans 15 amino acids. V was cut by 4 bases and J by 7 bases, with 20 bases left in between. Germline CDR1 SGHRS, CDR2 YFSETQ. The CDR3 DNA follows: TGCGCCAGCAGCCTGGTAACTGCTAGGGACTGTGGCTACACCTTC. As protein: CASSLVTARDCGYTF.

This rearrangement joins TRBV4-2 to TRBJ2-3; a weak D match, TRBD2 (5 bases). Germline-derived CDR1 and CDR2 are LGHNA and YNFKEQ. Trimming took 1 base from V and 0 from J, leaving 8 bases between them. This CDR3 region has 15 residues. This CDR3 is CASSQAGVSTDTQYF. CDR3 sequence (DNA): TGTGCCAGCAGCCAAGCCGGGGTGAGCACAGATACGCAGTATTTT.